This record concerns one T cell receptor (beta chain) sequence. The antigen remains undetermined. The sample comes from a study of T cell responses to AZD1222 COVID-19 vaccine. General observations from the study: Variant regions that are unmutated are reportedly the target of nearly half of spike-specific TCRs. Spike as a whole was targeted by vaccine-associated CD4 TCRs, dominant at 160-218 and 743-854. Researchers took repertoire samples only after the peak T cell response had come. Spike-specific TCR breadth and depth grew following two AZD1222 doses.

TCRdb's copy holds only in-frame clones and misses some; the assay was immunoSEQ multiplex PCR. The data show roughly 160,000 clones, 92% seen once. V was trimmed by 4 bases and J by 0 bases, leaving 14 bases between them. This CDR3 contains 16 residues. Germline V lookup: CDR1 KGHDR, CDR2 SFDVKD. The chain links TRBV24-1 to TRBJ1-2; D perhaps matches TRBD1 (6 bases). The receptor comes from an adult in good health. The sample was peripheral blood, taken on day 0 of MenACWY control vaccination. In nucleotides, the CDR3 is TGTGCCACCAGTGAAGTTGTGGACAGAGCTAACTATGGCTACACCTTC. Its translation is CATSEVVDRANYGYTF.